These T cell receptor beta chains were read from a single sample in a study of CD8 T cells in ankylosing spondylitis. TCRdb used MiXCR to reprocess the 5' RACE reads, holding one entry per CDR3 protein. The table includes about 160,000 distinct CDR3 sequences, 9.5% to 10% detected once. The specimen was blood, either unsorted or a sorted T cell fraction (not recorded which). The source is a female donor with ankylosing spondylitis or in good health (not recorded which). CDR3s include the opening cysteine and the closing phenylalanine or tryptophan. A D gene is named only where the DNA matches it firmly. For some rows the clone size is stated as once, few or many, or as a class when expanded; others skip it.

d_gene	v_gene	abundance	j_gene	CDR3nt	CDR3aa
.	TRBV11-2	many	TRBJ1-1	TGTGCCAGCAGCTTAGACACGTACACTGAAGCTTTCTTT	CASSLDTYTEAFF
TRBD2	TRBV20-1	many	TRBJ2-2	TGCAGTGCTTCCGGACTAGCGGGAGATTTCGACACCGGGGAGCTGTTTTTT	CSASGLAGDFDTGELFF
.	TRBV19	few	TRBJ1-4	TGTGCCAGTAGTACCCACGGGGCAACTAATGAAAAACTGTTTTTT	CASSTHGATNEKLFF
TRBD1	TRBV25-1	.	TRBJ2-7	TGTGCCAGCAGTGACTGGGGGACAGCCGACGAGCAGTACTTC	CASSDWGTADEQYF
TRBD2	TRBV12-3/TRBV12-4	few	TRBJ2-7	TGTGCCAGCAGTGTCGGACTAGCGGGGCTCTACGAGCAGTACTTC	CASSVGLAGLYEQYF
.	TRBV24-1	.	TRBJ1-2	TGTGCCACCCAGGACGTCGACTATGGCTACACCTTC	CATQDVDYGYTF
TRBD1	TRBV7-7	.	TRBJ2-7	TGTGCTAGCAGCGTCGGGACAGGGGGGTACGAGCAGTACTTC	CASSVGTGGYEQYF
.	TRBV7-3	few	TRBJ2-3	TGTGCCAGCAGCTTATCGCTTTCCCTCACAGATACGCAGTATTTT	CASSLSLSLTDTQYF
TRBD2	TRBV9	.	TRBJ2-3	TGTGCCAGCAGCCATCCCGGGACTAGCGGGAGGGCCTTTACAGATACGCAGTATTTT	CASSHPGTSGRAFTDTQYF
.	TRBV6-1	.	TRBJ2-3	TGTGCCAGCACCCGACTAGTTGTAGTAGATACGCAGTATTTT	CASTRLVVVDTQYF
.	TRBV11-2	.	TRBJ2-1	TGTGCCAGCAGCTTACATACAGGCGGCTACAATGAGCAGTTCTTC	CASSLHTGGYNEQFF
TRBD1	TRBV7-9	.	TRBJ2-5	TGTGCCAGCAGCTTGAACAGGGGCGAGGAGACCCAGTACTTC	CASSLNRGEETQYF
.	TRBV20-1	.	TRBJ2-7	TGCAGTGCCGAAACGGACTCCCCCTACGAGCAGTACTTC	CSAETDSPYEQYF
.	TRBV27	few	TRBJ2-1	TGTGCCAGCAGCCCCCCGGCCGGGGGTGACAATGAGCAGTTCTTC	CASSPPAGGDNEQFF
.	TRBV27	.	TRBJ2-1	TGTGCCAGCAGTCGCCCCCCAGGGTTCGACGACAATGAGCAGTTCTTC	CASSRPPGFDDNEQFF
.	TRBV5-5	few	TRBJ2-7	TGTGCCAGCAGCTGGGTCGACTCCTACGAGCAGTACTTC	CASSWVDSYEQYF
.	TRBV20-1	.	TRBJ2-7	TGCAGTGCTACACCCCTTAATCGCTTTTCGGAGGGGCAGTACTTC	CSATPLNRFSEGQYF
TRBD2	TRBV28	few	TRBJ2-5	TGTGCCAGCAGTTTATTCCTAGCGGGGATCCCGGGCCAGTACTTC	CASSLFLAGIPGQYF
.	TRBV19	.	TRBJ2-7	TGTGCCAGTAGTATAAAGGAGACTGGAGCCTACGAGCAGTACTTC	CASSIKETGAYEQYF
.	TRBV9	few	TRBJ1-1	TGTGCCAGCAGCCCAGGTGTGGGCACTGAAGCTTTCTTT	CASSPGVGTEAFF
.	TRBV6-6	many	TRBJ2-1	TGTGCCAGCAGATCGACCAGCAATGAGCAGTTCTTC	CASRSTSNEQFF
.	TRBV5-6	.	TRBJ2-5	TGTGCCAGCAGCCCCACGGGACGGAACCAAGAGACCCAGTACTTC	CASSPTGRNQETQYF
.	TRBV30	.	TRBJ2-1	TGTGCCTGGAGGAAGACTATCTACAACGATGAGCAGTTCTTC	CAWRKTIYNDEQFF
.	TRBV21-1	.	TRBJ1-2	TGTGCCAGCAGCAAAGGCAAAAAGCATGGCTACACCTTC	CASSKGKKHGYTF
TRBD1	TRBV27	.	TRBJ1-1	TGTGCCAGCAGTTTTTCAGGGGGCTACACTGAAGCTTTCTTT	CASSFSGGYTEAFF
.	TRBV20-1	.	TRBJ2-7	TGCAGTGCTAGAGGAACGCGTCTCTCCAGGTACGAGCAGTACTTC	CSARGTRLSRYEQYF
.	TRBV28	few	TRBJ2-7	TGTGCCAGCACGGAAGGGGGGTACGAGCAGTACTTC	CASTEGGYEQYF
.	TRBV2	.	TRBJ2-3	TGTGCCAGCAGTGAAACCCCCTCGGCGCAGTATTTT	CASSETPSAQYF
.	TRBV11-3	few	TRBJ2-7	TGTGCCAGCAGCTTGGAACAGGGTCGGGAGCAGTACTTC	CASSLEQGREQYF
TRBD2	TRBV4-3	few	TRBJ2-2	TGCGCCAGCAGCCAAGCCGGGAGGGTAGGGGAGCTGTTTTTT	CASSQAGRVGELFF
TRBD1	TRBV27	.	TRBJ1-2	TGTGCCAGCAGTTCGCGGACAGGGGTCGGCTACACCTTC	CASSSRTGVGYTF
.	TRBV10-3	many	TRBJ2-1	TGTGCCATCAGGGTCGACTCTTACAATGAGCAGTTCTTC	CAIRVDSYNEQFF
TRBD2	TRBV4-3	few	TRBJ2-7	TGCGCCAGCAGCCTTAGACTAGCGGAGAACTACGAGCAGTACTTC	CASSLRLAENYEQYF
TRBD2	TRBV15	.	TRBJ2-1	TGTGCCACCAGCAGACTAGCGGGAGGTCACAATGAGCAGTTCTTC	CATSRLAGGHNEQFF
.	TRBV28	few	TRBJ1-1	TGTGCCAGCAGCCATACAGGGACTAACACTGAAGCTTTCTTT	CASSHTGTNTEAFF
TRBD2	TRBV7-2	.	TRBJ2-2	TGTGCCAGCAGCTTAGTTCCGGGAGGGACCGGGGAGCTGTTTTTT	CASSLVPGGTGELFF
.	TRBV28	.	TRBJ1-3	TGTGCCAGCGTACCCGGGACACAGAGCTCTGGAAACACCATATATTTT	CASVPGTQSSGNTIYF
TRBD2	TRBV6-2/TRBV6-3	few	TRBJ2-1	TGTGCCAGCAGACTACGACTAGCGGGAGACAATGAGCAGTTCTTC	CASRLRLAGDNEQFF
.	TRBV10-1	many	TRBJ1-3	TGCGCCAGCAGTGAGTACTCCGGTTCGAACACCATATATTTT	CASSEYSGSNTIYF
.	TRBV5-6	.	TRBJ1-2	TGTGCCAGCAGCCGGGGGGTCGGGAGTGGCGGCTACACCTTC	CASSRGVGSGGYTF
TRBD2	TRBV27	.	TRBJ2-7	TGTGCCAGCAGTTCCGTAGCGGGAGGATACGAGCAGTACTTC	CASSSVAGGYEQYF
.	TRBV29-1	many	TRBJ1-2	TGCAGCGCGGCACCCCGTGAGGGGAGGGATGGCTACACCTTC	CSAAPREGRDGYTF
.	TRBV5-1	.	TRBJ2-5	TGCGCCAGCAGCTTTCGGACTGAAGAGACCCAGTACTTC	CASSFRTEETQYF
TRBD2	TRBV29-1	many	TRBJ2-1	TGCAGCGTTGCCCTAGCGGGAGGGGTCGATGAGCAGTTCTTC	CSVALAGGVDEQFF
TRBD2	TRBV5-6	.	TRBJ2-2	TGTGCCAGCAGCTTGGCTAGCGGGAGGTTTAGTTCGAACACCGGGGAGCTGTTTTTT	CASSLASGRFSSNTGELFF
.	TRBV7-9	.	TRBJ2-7	TGTGCCAGCAGCCCCTCGGTAAACAGGTTAGCCGTCTACGAGCAGTACTTC	CASSPSVNRLAVYEQYF
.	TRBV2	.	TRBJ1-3	TGTGCCAGCAGTGATCGACAGAAACTTGGGGCCATATATTTT	CASSDRQKLGAIYF
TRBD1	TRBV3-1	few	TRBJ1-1	TGTGCCAGCAGCGCGGACAGGGGGCTCACTGAAGCTTTCTTT	CASSADRGLTEAFF
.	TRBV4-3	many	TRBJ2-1	TGCGCCAGCAGCCCTTCCGGTTACGACAATGAGCAGTTCTTC	CASSPSGYDNEQFF
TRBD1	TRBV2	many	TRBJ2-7	TGTGCCAGCGAGGCGACAGGGCGCTACGAGCAGTACTTC	CASEATGRYEQYF
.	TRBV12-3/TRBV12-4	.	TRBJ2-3	TGTGCCAGCAGCTCCGGGACACCTTATACGCAGTATTTT	CASSSGTPYTQYF
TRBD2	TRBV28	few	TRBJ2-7	TGTGCCAGCAGTGGGGGACTAGCGGGAGGAGGAATATTGTACGAGCAGTACTTC	CASSGGLAGGGILYEQYF
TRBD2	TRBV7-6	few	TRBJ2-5	TGTGCCAGCAGCCCCCGGACTAGCGGGAGGTCTAAGGAGACCCAGTACTTC	CASSPRTSGRSKETQYF
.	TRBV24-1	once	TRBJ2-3	TGTGCCACCGCAGAGAGTAGCCTGGCAGATACGCAGTATTTT	CATAESSLADTQYF
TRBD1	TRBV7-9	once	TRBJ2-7	TGTGCCAGCAGCTTAGGGCCGGGACAGGGCTACGAGCAGTACTTC	CASSLGPGQGYEQYF